This T cell receptor beta chain was recovered during a study of regulatory T cells in long-lasting Graves disease. Study-level findings and limits: Persistent disease samples used TRBV28, TRBJ1-2 and TRBJ2-5 preferentially. Persistent patients had a count of shared public clonotypes (more than 2,500) that exceeded that of new patients (around 970).

The CDR3 has 11 residues. Losses at the gene ends were 6 bases for V and 10 bases for J; bases not matched to a gene: 4. Germline V gene lookup returns CDR1 SGHRS and CDR2 YFSETQ. Only a few counts were recorded for this clonotype. Its antigen is still unknown. Libraries of TCR beta came from iRepertoire HTBI primers plus Arm-PCR of CDR3 regions. A single record per CDR3 protein comes from TCRdb applying MiXCR to the multiplex PCR reads. The sample yields around 460,000 distinct CDR3 sequences, roughly 22% seen once. Time point indicated: persistent/refractory GD, antithyroid drugs over 5 years with positive TRAb. RNA from PBMCs was the source of the TCR library.

This sample comprised peripheral blood mononuclear cells (PBMCs), obtained when the disease was refractory, from a patient treated with antithyroid drugs. The gene calls are TRBV5-1 and TRBJ1-5, with 7 bases identical to TRBD1. The sequence was obtained from a female donor with Graves disease. The CDR3 DNA sequence: TGCGCCAGCACCGTAGGGGGCCCCCAGCATTTT. Translation: CASTVGGPQHF.